One sample yielded the 5 T cell receptor beta chains listed below, sequenced in a study of human T cells and chemical hapten exposure. TCRdb reprocessed the RACE reads via MiXCR and lists one record per CDR3 protein. The sample shows about 380,000 distinct CDR3 sequences, roughly 4.8% of them seen only once. Time point here: patch test 1, 2 weeks after DPC sensitization. Noted treatment: therapeutic diphenylcyclopropenone sensitization with weekly scalp DPC. This specimen consisted of whole blood, obtained in connection with sensitization to the hapten diphenylcyclopropenone (DPC). The receptors were gathered from a woman aged 45-60 years with alopecia areata. Some clones in this sample may be carry-over from other donors' samples.

This clonotype came up many times. The V call is TRBV28, the J call TRBJ2-1; 8 positions match TRBD2. CDR1 and CDR2 (germline): MDHEN, SYDVKM. CDR3 length equals 17 residues. J lost 8 bases, V lost 3 bases, and 15 bases had no gene match. The CDR3 is CASSFPPGLVDLYEQFF. CDR3 bases: TGTGCCAGCAGTTTTCCACCGGGACTAGTTGATCTCTATGAGCAGTTCTTC.

This clonotype was seen a handful of times. This rearrangement joins TRBV24-1 to TRBJ2-3, with 8 bases aligning to TRBD2. The V gene's germline CDR1 is KGHDR and CDR2 SFDVKD. Unmatched junction bases numbered 6, after V lost 9 bases and J lost 2 bases. The CDR3 consists of 14 residues. The CDR3 here is CATGLAGPTDTQYF. Here the CDR3 DNA reads TGTGCCACCGGGCTAGCGGGCCCCACAGATACGCAGTATTTT.

This clonotype has a count of ten or more. The chain carries TRBV5-3 and TRBJ1-1; D not certain. TRBV5-3 is an ORF, with its function uncertain. The CDR3 has 14 amino acids. Between the trimmed V and J ends, which lost 0 bases and 5 bases, there was a span of 11 bases. CDR3 coding DNA: TGTGCCAGAAGCTTGGTGAGGGCGCGAACTGAAGCTTTCTTT. It codes for CARSLVRARTEAFF.

This clonotype was observed at least ten times. The chain employs TRBV10-3 and TRBJ1-1; no reliable D call. The CDR3 runs 13 residues. Trimming pared 3 bases from V and 0 bases from J, leaving 5 bases between. Per the germline V gene, CDR1 is ENHRY and CDR2 is SYGVKD. CDR3 protein: CAISDPMNTEAFF. CDR3 DNA sequence: TGTGCCATCAGTGACCCGATGAACACTGAAGCTTTCTTT.

This clonotype was seen repeatedly, ten times or more. V and J are TRBV15 and TRBJ1-6; D may be TRBD1 (6 bases). In germline, CDR1 is LNHNV, CDR2 YYDKDF (reference sequence). V shed 5 bases and J shed 7 bases, with 15 bases lying between them. This CDR3 spans 15 amino acids. In DNA, the CDR3 is TGTGCCACCAGCGCTCAGACAGGAGGCAATTCACCCCTCCACTTT. Protein: CATSAQTGGNSPLHF.